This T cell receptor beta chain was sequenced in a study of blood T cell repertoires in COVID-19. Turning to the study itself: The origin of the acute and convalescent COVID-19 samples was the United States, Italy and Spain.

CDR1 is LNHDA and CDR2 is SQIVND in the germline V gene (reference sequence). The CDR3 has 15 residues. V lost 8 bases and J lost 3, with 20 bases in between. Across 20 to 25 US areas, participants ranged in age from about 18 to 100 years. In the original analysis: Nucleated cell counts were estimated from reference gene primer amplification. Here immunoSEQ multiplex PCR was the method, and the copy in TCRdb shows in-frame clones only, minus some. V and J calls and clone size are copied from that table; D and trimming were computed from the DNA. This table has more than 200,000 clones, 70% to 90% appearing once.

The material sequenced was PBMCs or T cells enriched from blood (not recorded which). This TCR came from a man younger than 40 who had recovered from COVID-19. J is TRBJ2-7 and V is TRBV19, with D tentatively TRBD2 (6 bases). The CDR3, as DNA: TGTGCCAGTGCCTTGGGGGGAAACGTCGGCTACGAGCAGTACTTC. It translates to CASALGGNVGYEQYF.